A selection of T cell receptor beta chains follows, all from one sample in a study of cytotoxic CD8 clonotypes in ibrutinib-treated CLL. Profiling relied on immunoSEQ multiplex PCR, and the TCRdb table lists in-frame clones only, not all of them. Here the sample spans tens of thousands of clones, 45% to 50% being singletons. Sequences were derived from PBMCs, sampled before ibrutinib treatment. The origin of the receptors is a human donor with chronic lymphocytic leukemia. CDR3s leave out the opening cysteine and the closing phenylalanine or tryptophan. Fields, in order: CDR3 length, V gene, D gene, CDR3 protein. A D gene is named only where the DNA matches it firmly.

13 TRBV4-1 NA ASSQVDWMNTEAF
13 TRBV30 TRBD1 AWISETGVGQPQH
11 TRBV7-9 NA ASSFWGDPEAF
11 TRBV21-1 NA ASSNIGMYEQY
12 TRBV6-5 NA ASHTGGSNQPQH
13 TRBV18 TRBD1 ASSASQGQGSEQY
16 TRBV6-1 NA ASSEVSVVVMNTGELF
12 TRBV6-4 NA ASSEQGFTDTQY
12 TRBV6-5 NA ASRPPGLASGYT
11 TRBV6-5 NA ASRTVYQETQY
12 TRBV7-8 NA ASSRSLSTYEQY
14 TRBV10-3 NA AISRITGSIWDEQF
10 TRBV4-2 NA ASSSGGQPQH
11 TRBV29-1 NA SVDRADTGELF
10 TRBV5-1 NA ASSLVGYEQY
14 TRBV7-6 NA ASSLVLTRDNEKLF
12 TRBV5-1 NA ASSFLGRTDTQY
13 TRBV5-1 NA ASSLGGFFNTEAF
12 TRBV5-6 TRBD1 ASSRPGQSYGYT
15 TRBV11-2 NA ASSFLTTGTVNTEAF
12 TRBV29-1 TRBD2 SVVRGGSTDTQY
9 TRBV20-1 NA VLSVGYEQY
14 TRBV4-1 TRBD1 ASSLATGTGTSPLH
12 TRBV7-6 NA ASSADSRNTEAF
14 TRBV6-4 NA ASRAPARSANTEAF
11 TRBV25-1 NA ASSETPRQKAF
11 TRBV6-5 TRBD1 ASSGEGARGYT
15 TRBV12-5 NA ASGSALGRDLPYGYT
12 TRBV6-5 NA ASSRTGGWEKLF
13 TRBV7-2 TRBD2 ASSEGTSGYNEQF
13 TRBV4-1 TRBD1 ASSQNRGRGYEQY
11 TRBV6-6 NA ASSTETGYEQY